Below are 23 T cell receptor beta chains sequenced from a single sample in a study of beta chain features in type 1 diabetes. Study results and limitations: The study found moderately but significantly shorter TCRB CDR3s in all four CD4+ subsets of Type 1 diabetes patients.

What was sequenced were expressed TCRB transcripts, since all of the isolated RNA had been reverse transcribed. Measured with immunoSEQ multiplex PCR; TCRdb has only the in-frame clones, and not every one. The data contain under 300,000 clones, approximately 15% of them singletons. Their antigens are not known. Material for sequencing was naive CD4+ T cells from blood. These receptors were collected from a man aged 25-45 years with type 1 diabetes.

CDR3 in amino acids: CSVGRTTGDEQYF. In nucleotides, the CDR3 is TGCAGCGTTGGGCGGACAACGGGTGACGAGCAGTACTTC. V gene TRBV29-1 combines with J gene TRBJ2-7, with D possibly being TRBD1 (5 bases). Per the germline V gene, CDR1 is SQVTM and CDR2 is ANQGSEA. The CDR3 covers 13 residues. V lost 4 bases to trimming and J lost 5 bases, with 15 bases between them.

The rearrangement uses TRBV19 and TRBJ1-5; maybe TRBD1 (6 bases). V lost 6 bases to trimming and J lost 3 bases, with 12 bases between them. CDR3 length: 14 amino acids. From germline, CDR1 is LNHDA and CDR2 SQIVND (reference sequence). The CDR3 DNA is TGTGCCAGTAGCCCCGGACAGTTCAATCAGCCCCAGCATTTT. Its protein product is CASSPGQFNQPQHF.

In this sample, this clone turned up a few times. The rearrangement uses TRBV28 and TRBJ2-7; the D gene is possibly TRBD1 (7 bases). Germline V gives CDR1 MDHEN, CDR2 SYDVKM. The V gene lost 3 bases and the J gene lost 5 bases, with 14 bases spanning the gap. The CDR3 covers 14 residues. This chain's CDR3 is CASSFGGRGDEQYF. DNA of the CDR3: TGTGCCAGCAGTTTTGGGGGCAGGGGGGACGAGCAGTACTTC. The full variable domain, in which reference TRBV28 and TRBJ2-7 provide the parts outside the CDR3, is DVKVTQSSRYLVKRTGEKVFLECVQDMDHENMFWYRQDPGLGLRLIYFSYDVKMKEKGDIPEGYSVSREKKERFSLILESASTNQTSMYLCASSFGGRGDEQYFGPGTRLTVT.

The chain links TRBV6-5 to TRBJ1-1; D unclear. The ends were cut back, 5 bases at V and 3 bases at J, with 13 bases in the middle. Looked up from germline, CDR1 is MNHEY and CDR2 is SVGAGI. CDR3 length: 14 residues. CDR3 nucleotide sequence: TGTGCCAGCAGTCCCCCAGACTGGTACACTGAAGCTTTCTTT. Translated: CASSPPDWYTEAFF.

CDR3 coding DNA: TGTGCCTGGAGTGGGGAGCGACTGTTTTTT. Translation: CAWSGERLFF. The chain links TRBV30 to TRBJ1-4, with D unclear. V was shortened by 1 base and J by 13 bases, with 7 bases between the two germline ends. The CDR3 is 10 amino acids. Germline CDR1 GTSNPN, CDR2 SVGIG (reference sequence).

V usage is TRBV6-4 and J usage is TRBJ1-1; D not resolved. V lost 3 bases to trimming and J lost 5 bases, with 10 bases between them. CDR1 and CDR2 (germline): MRHNA, SNTAGT. CDR3 length equals 13 residues. In nucleotides, the CDR3 is TGTGCCAGCAGTGAGGGATGGGAGACTGAAGCTTTCTTT. It specifies CASSEGWETEAFF.

This chain uses TRBV6-5 with TRBJ2-7; 8 bases agree with TRBD1. CDR3 size: 13 residues. V was pared by 4 bases and J by 7 bases, with 6 bases of the junction left unmatched. Per the germline V gene, CDR1 is MNHEY and CDR2 is SVGAGI. The CDR3 DNA sequence: TGTGCCAGCAGTTTGGGACAGGAAGAAGAGCAGTACTTC. It is translated as CASSLGQEEEQYF.

The J gene is TRBJ1-5, the V gene TRBV2; TRBD1 matches 10 bases. Per germline, CDR1 SNHLY and CDR2 FYNNEI. The CDR3 is 14 amino acids. J gave up 2 bases and V 6 bases, and 1 base lay outside the gene matches. CDR3 sequence: CASRGTGGNQPQHF. DNA for the CDR3: TGTGCCAGCAGGGGGACAGGGGGCAATCAGCCCCAGCATTTT.

The chain couples TRBV19 to TRBJ2-5, with 10 bases lining up with TRBD1. Trimming at V came to 5 bases and at J to 5 bases, leaving 8 bases not matched to a gene. CDR3 length: 15 residues. Germline-derived CDR1 and CDR2 are LNHDA and SQIVND (reference sequence). This CDR3 reads CASSETGGLGETQYF. In DNA form, the CDR3 reads TGTGCCAGTAGTGAGACAGGGGGCTTAGGGGAGACCCAGTACTTC.

The chain combines TRBV5-1 with TRBJ2-2; 15 nucleotides line up with TRBD2. The CDR3 contains 16 residues. Germline V gene data show CDR1 as SGHRS and CDR2 as YFSETQ. V lost 2 bases and J lost 8; bases outside the gene matches: 4. This CDR3 reads CASSFSGLAGGGELFF. The DNA of the CDR3 is TGCGCCAGCAGCTTCTCCGGACTAGCGGGAGGGGGGGAGCTGTTTTTT.

J is TRBJ2-4 and V is TRBV6-1; a weak D match, TRBD1 (6 bases). The CDR3 has 13 residues. Germline-derived CDR1 and CDR2 are MNHNS and SASEGT. V lost 6 bases, J lost 6 bases, and 12 bases lay in between. CDR3 in DNA: TGTGCCAGCAGAAGCACAGGGAGAAACATTCAGTACTTC. It is translated as CASRSTGRNIQYF.

Only a few counts were recorded for this clone. The genes are TRBV30 and TRBJ1-6; TRBD1 matches 11 bases. The ends lost 2 bases at V and 10 bases at J; junction bases unmatched: 4. Germline V gene data show CDR1 as GTSNPN and CDR2 as SVGIG (reference sequence). The CDR3 covers 14 residues. CDR3 region: CAWSPGTGGSPLHF. CDR3 bases: TGTGCCTGGAGTCCCGGGACAGGGGGATCACCCCTCCACTTT.

The chain is built from TRBV30 and TRBJ1-2, with 7 bases that match TRBD1. CDR1 and CDR2 from the germline V gene are GTSNPN and SVGIG (reference sequence). The CDR3 has 13 residues. Trimming cost V 4 bases and J 5 bases; bases outside gene matches: 7. CDR3 coding DNA: TGTGCCTGGAAAGGGGGCTCTGGGTATGGCTACACCTTC. Its translation is CAWKGGSGYGYTF.

About this clone: Other DNA sequences in this specimen translate into the identical CDR3. This chain joins TRBV5-1 and TRBJ1-1; D perhaps matches TRBD1 (6 bases). The CDR3 extends over 14 amino acids. The germline V gene encodes CDR1 SGHRS and CDR2 YFSETQ. V was shortened by 0 bases and J by 1 base, with 7 bases between the two germline ends. As DNA, the CDR3 is TGCGCCAGCAGCTTGGAAGGGGGGAACACTGAAGCTTTCTTT. It yields the protein CASSLEGGNTEAFF.

This clone showed up just a few times. The chain has TRBV7-2 and TRBJ2-3; 7 nucleotides align to TRBD2. Germline loops: CDR1 SGHTA, CDR2 FQGNSA. J lost 4 bases, V lost 3 bases, and 4 bases had no gene match. CDR3 length equals 14 residues. CDR3 residues: CASSFGGGADTQYF. CDR3 DNA sequence: TGTGCCAGCAGCTTTGGCGGGGGAGCAGATACGCAGTATTTT.

The sample holds a few counts of this clone. The chain recombines TRBV6-1 with TRBJ2-7; a possible D gene is TRBD2 (6 bases). This CDR3 is built from 13 residues. Germline CDR1 MNHNS, CDR2 SASEGT. V lost 10 bases, J lost 0 bases, and 13 bases lay in between. The CDR3 spells CATYRDSSYEQYF. Here the CDR3 DNA reads TGTGCCACATACCGGGACTCCTCCTACGAGCAGTACTTC.

The genes are TRBV5-1 and TRBJ2-1; 13 nucleotides agree with TRBD2. This CDR3 spans 16 amino acids. Unmatched junction bases numbered 0, after V lost 0 bases and J lost 3 bases. Germline V gene lookup returns CDR1 SGHRS and CDR2 YFSETQ. Here the CDR3 reads CASSLGTSGGYNEQFF. The CDR3 DNA sequence: TGCGCCAGCAGCTTGGGGACTAGCGGGGGCTACAATGAGCAGTTCTTC. Full variable domain (missing parts from reference TRBV5-1 and TRBJ2-1): KAGVTQTPRYLIKTRGQQVTLSCSPISGHRSVSWYQQTPGQGLQFLFEYFSETQRNKGNFPGRFSGRQFSNSRSEMNVSTLELGDSALYLCASSLGTSGGYNEQFFGPGTRLTVL.

This clone appeared a few times. This chain connects TRBV5-6 to TRBJ1-1, with TRBD1 matching 8 bases. This CDR3 comprises 14 residues. The germline V gene has CDR1 SGHDT and CDR2 YYEEEE. Trimming took 4 bases from V and 2 from J; bases not matched to a gene: 4. For the CDR3, the DNA is TGTGCCAGCAGCCGCACAGGGGGTAACACTGAAGCTTTCTTT. Its protein is CASSRTGGNTEAFF.

The rearrangement uses TRBV19 and TRBJ2-5; TRBD1 might be the D (5 bases). The CDR3 is made up of 16 amino acids. CDR1 and CDR2 from the germline V gene are LNHDA and SQIVND (reference sequence). V lost 3 bases, J lost 5 bases, and 19 bases lay in between. CDR3 coding DNA: TGTGCCAGTAGTATCGGGCAGGGTAGGTTCGACGAGACCCAGTACTTC. Translation: CASSIGQGRFDETQYF.

The V gene is TRBV29-1, the J gene TRBJ2-7, with D unresolved. Germline-derived CDR1 and CDR2 are SQVTM and ANQGSEA. Deletions cut 4 bases from V and 4 bases from J, with 17 bases between. The CDR3 is 14 amino acids. The chain's CDR3 is CSVVFPRKDYEQYF. The CDR3 DNA reads as TGCAGCGTTGTGTTCCCGCGGAAAGATTACGAGCAGTACTTC.

Here the CDR3 DNA reads TGCGCCAGCAGCCAAGATCCCTTTACAGGGGTCCGGGGTACTAATGAAAAACTGTTTTTT. Protein product: CASSQDPFTGVRGTNEKLFF. The chain combines TRBV4-1 with TRBJ1-4, with 7 nucleotides matching TRBD1. CDR1 MGHRA and CDR2 YSYEKL come from the germline V gene. The length of the CDR3 is 20 residues. V lost 0 bases, J lost 2 bases, and 15 bases stayed unmatched.

This clone has only a few counts. V and J are TRBV9 and TRBJ2-1, with D unresolved. This CDR3 contains 13 residues. CDR1 and CDR2 (germline): SGDLS, YYNGEE. V was clipped by 5 bases and J by 7 bases, with 13 bases between them. In DNA form, the CDR3 reads TGTGCCAGCAGTTATATAGCTGGGAATGAGCAGTTCTTC. Amino acid sequence: CASSYIAGNEQFF.

The chain recombines TRBV5-1 with TRBJ2-2, with D tentatively TRBD2 (6 bases). Germline V CDR1 and CDR2: SGHRS, YFSETQ. V shed 1 base and J shed 4 bases, with 11 bases lying between them. This CDR3 contains 15 residues. The CDR3 reads CASSLRQGGTGELFF. In nucleotides, the CDR3 is TGCGCCAGCAGCTTGAGGCAGGGAGGCACCGGGGAGCTGTTTTTT.